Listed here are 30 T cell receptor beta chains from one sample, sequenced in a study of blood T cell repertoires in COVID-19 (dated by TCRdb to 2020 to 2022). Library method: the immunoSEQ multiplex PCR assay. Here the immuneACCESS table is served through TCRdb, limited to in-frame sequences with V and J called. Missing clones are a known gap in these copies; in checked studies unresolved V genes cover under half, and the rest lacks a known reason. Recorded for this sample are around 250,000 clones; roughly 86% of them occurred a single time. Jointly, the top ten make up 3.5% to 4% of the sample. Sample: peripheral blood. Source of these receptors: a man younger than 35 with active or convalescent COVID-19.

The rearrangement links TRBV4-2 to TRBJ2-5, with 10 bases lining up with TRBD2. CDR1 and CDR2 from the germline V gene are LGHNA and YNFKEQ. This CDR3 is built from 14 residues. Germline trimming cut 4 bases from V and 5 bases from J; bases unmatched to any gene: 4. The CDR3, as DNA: TGTGCCAGCAGCCCTCGAGCGGGGGGGGAGACCCAGTACTTC. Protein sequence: CASSPRAGGETQYF.

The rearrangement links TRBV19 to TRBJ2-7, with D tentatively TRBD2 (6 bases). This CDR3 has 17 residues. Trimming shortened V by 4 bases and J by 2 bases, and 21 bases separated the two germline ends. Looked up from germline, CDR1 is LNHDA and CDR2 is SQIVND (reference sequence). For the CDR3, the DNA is TGTGCCAGTAGTAGGGGGGTGGCGTGGGAAAACGCCTACGAGCAGTACTTC. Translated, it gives CASSRGVAWENAYEQYF.

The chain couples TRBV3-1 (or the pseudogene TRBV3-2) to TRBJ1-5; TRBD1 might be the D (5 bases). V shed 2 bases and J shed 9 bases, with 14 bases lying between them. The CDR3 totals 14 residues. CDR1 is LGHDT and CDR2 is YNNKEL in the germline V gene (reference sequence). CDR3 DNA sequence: TGTGCCAGCAGCCAAAAGGACGGAGGGGCGCCCCAGCATTTT. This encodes CASSQKDGGAPQHF.

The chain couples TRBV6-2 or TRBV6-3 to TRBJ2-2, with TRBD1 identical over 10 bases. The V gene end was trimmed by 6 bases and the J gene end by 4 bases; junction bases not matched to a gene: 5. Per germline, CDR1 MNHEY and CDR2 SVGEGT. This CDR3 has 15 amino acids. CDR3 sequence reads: CASSPGQGFTGELFF. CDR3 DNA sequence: TGTGCCAGCAGCCCGGGACAGGGGTTCACCGGGGAGCTGTTTTTT.

The CDR3 DNA is TGTGCTCAGCGGGGGACAGGGGGCGCGAGGGAGCAGTACTTC. It encodes CAQRGTGGAREQYF. The chain couples TRBV2 to TRBJ2-7, with 12 bases fitting TRBD1. CDR1 is SNHLY, CDR2 FYNNEI, per germline. CDR3 length: 14 amino acids.

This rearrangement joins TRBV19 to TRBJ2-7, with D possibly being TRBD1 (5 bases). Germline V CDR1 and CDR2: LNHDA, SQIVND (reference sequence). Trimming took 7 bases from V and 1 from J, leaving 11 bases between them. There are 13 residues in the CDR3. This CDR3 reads CASTTDNSYEQYF. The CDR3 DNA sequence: TGTGCCAGTACGACGGACAATTCCTACGAGCAGTACTTC.

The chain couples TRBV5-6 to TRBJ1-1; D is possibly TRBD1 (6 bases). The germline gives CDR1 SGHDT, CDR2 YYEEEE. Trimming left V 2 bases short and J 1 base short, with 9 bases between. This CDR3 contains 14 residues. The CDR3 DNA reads TGTGCCAGCAGCTTCCCAGGGGAGAACACTGAAGCTTTCTTT. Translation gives CASSFPGENTEAFF.

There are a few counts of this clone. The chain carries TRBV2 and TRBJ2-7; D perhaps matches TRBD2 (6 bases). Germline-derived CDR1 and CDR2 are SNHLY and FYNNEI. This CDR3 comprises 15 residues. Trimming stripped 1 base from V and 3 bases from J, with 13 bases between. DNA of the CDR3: TGTGCCAGCAGTGAAGGTTTAGCGGTGATCTACGAGCAGTACTTC. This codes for CASSEGLAVIYEQYF.

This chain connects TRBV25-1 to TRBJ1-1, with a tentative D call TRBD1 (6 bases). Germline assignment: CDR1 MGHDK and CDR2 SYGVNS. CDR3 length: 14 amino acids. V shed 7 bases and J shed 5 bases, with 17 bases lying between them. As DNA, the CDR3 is TGTGCCAGCACCGGCGACAGGTGGGGAACTGAAGCTTTCTTT. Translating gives CASTGDRWGTEAFF.

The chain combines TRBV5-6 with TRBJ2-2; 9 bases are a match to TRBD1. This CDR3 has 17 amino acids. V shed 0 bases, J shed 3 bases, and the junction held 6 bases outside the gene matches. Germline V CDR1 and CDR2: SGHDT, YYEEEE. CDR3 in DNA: TGTGCCAGCAGCTTGGCCCGGGGGACAGGGTACACCGGGGAGCTGTTTTTT. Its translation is CASSLARGTGYTGELFF.

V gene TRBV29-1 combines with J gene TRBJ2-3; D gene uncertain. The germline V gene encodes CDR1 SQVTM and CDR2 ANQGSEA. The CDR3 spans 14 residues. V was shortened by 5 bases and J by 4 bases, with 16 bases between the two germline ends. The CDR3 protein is CSVSVEPSADTQYF. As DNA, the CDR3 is TGCAGCGTTTCGGTGGAACCCAGCGCAGATACGCAGTATTTT.

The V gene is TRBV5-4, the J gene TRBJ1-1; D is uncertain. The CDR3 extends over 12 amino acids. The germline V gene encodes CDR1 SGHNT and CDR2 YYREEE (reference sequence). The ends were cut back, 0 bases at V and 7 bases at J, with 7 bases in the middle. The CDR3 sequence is CASSLGAGEAFF. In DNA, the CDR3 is TGTGCCAGCAGCTTGGGGGCCGGTGAAGCTTTCTTT.

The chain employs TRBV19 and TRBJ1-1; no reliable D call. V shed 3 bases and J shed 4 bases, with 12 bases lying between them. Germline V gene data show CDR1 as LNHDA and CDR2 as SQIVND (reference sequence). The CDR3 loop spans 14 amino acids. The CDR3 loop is CASSMRGEVTEAFF. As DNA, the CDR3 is TGTGCCAGTAGTATGAGAGGTGAAGTCACTGAAGCTTTCTTT.

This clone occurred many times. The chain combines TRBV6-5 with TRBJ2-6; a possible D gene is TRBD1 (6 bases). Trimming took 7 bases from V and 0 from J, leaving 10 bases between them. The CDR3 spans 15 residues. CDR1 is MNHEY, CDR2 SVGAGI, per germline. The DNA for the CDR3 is TGTGCCAGCAACAGGGAACCCTCTGGGGCCAACGTCCTGACTTTC. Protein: CASNREPSGANVLTF.

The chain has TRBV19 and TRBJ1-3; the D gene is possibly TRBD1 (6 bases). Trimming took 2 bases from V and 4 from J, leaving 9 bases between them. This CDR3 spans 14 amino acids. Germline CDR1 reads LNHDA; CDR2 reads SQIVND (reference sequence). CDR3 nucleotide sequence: TGTGCCAGTAGTATATCAGGGGAAGGAAACACCATATATTTT. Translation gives CASSISGEGNTIYF. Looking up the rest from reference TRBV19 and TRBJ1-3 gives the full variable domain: DGGITQSPKYLFRKEGQNVTLSCEQNLNHDAMYWYRQDPGQGLRLIYYSQIVNDFQKGDIAEGYSVSREKKESFPLTVTSAQKNPTAFYLCASSISGEGNTIYFGEGSWLTVV.

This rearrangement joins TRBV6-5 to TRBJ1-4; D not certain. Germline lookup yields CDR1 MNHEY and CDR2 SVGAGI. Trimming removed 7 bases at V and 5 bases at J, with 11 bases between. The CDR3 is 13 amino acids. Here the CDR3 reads CASMVSGNEKLFF. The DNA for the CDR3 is TGTGCCAGCATGGTGAGCGGCAATGAAAAACTGTTTTTT.

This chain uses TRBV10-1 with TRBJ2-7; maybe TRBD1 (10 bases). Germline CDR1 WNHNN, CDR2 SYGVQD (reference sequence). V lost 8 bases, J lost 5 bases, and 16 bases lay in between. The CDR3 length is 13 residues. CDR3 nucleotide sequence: TGCGCCAGCTCTAGCGGGACAGGGGACGAGCAGTACTTC. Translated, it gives CASSSGTGDEQYF.

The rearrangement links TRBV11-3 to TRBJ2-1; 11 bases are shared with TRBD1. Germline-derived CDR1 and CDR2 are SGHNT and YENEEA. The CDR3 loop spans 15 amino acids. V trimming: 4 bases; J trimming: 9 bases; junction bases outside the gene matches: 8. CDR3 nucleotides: TGTGCCAGCAGCTCTGGACAGGGGGCGTATCGTGAGCAGTTCTTC. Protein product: CASSSGQGAYREQFF.

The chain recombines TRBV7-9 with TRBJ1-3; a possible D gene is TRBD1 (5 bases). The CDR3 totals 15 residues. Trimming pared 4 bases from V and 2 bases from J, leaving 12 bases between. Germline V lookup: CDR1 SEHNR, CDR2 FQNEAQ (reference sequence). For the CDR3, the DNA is TGTGCCAGCAGCTCATCCAGGGTTGCTGGAAACACCATATATTTT. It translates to CASSSSRVAGNTIYF.

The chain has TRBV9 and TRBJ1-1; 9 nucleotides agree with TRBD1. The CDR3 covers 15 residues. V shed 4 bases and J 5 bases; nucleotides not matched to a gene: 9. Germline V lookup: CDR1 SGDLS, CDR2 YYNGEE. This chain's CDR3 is CASSTGTGFLTEAFF. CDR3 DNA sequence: TGTGCCAGCAGCACCGGGACAGGGTTCCTAACTGAAGCTTTCTTT.

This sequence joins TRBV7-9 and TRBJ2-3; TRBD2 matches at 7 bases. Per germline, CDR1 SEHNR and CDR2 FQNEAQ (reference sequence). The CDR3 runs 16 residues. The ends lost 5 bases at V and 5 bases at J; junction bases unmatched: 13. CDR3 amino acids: CASSPRESGMQDTQYF. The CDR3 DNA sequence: TGTGCCAGCAGCCCGAGGGAAAGCGGGATGCAAGATACGCAGTATTTT. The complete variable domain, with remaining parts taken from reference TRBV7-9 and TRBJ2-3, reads DTGVSQNPRHKITKRGQNVTFRCDPISEHNRLYWYRQTLGQGPEFLTYFQNEAQLEKSRLLSDRFSAERPKGSFSTLEIQRTEQGDSAMYLCASSPRESGMQDTQYFGPGTRLTVL.

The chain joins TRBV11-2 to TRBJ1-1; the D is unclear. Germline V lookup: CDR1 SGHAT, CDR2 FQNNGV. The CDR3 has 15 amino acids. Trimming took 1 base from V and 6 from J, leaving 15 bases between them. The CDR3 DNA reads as TGTGCCAGCAGCTTAGCTTCGACCGGGTTCGCTGAAGCTTTCTTT. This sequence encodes CASSLASTGFAEAFF. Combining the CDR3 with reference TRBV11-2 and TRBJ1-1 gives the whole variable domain EAGVAQSPRYKIIEKRQSVAFWCNPISGHATLYWYQQILGQGPKLLIQFQNNGVVDDSQLPKDRFSAERLKGVDSTLKIQPAKLEDSAVYLCASSLASTGFAEAFFGQGTRLTVV.

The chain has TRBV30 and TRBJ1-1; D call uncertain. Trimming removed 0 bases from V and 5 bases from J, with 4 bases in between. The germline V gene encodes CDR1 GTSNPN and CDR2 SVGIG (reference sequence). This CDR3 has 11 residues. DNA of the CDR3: TGTGCCTGGAGTGTATCGACTGAAGCTTTCTTT. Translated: CAWSVSTEAFF. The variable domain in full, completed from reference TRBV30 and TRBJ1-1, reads SQTIHQWPATLVQPVGSPLSLECTVEGTSNPNLYWYRQAAGRGLQLLFYSVGIGQISSEVPQNLSASRPQDRQFILSSKKLLLSDSGFYLCAWSVSTEAFFGQGTRLTVV.

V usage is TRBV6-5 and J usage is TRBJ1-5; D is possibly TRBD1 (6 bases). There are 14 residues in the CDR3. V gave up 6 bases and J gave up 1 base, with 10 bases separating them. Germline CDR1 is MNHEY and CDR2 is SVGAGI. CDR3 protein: CASSQDRSNQPQHF. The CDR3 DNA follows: TGTGCCAGCAGCCAGGACAGAAGCAATCAGCCCCAGCATTTT.

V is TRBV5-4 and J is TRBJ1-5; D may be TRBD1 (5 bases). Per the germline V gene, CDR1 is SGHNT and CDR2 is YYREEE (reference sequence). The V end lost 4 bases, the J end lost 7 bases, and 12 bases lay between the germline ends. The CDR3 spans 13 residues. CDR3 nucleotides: TGTGCCAGCAGCGTTTCCGGGGGACAGCCCCAGCATTTT. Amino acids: CASSVSGGQPQHF.

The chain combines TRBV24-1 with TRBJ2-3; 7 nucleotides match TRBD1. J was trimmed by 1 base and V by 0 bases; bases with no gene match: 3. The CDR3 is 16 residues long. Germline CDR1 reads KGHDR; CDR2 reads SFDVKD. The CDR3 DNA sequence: TGTGCCACCAGTGATTTGCCGCAGGGGGGCACAGATACGCAGTATTTT. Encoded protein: CATSDLPQGGTDTQYF.

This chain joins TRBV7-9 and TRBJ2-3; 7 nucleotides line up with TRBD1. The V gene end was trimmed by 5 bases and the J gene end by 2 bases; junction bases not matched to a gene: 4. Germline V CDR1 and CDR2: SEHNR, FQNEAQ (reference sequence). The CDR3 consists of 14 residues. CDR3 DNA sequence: TGTGCCAGCAGCAAGGGACAGCTCACAGATACGCAGTATTTT. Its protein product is CASSKGQLTDTQYF.

CDR3 residues: CASSVSGGSPLHF. CDR3 DNA sequence: TGCGCCAGCAGTGTCTCGGGGGGATCACCCCTCCACTTT. The rearrangement links TRBV10-1 to TRBJ1-6, with D maybe TRBD1 (5 bases). The CDR3 covers 13 residues. V lost 4 bases, J lost 10 bases, and 11 bases lay in between. The germline gives CDR1 WNHNN, CDR2 SYGVQD (reference sequence).

The CDR3: CASSVEGRGTYEQYF. CDR3 bases: TGTGCCAGCAGCGTAGAGGGCAGGGGAACCTACGAGCAGTACTTC. The rearrangement uses TRBV9 and TRBJ2-7; tentative D call: TRBD1 (6 bases). With 0 bases removed from V and 2 bases from J, the gap between germline ends came to 12 bases. The germline V gene has CDR1 SGDLS and CDR2 YYNGEE. The CDR3 is made up of 15 amino acids.

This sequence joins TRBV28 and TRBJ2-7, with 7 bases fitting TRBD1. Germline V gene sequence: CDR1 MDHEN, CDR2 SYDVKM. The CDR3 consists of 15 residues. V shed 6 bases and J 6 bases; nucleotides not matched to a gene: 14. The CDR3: CASSYTQGPTGEQYF. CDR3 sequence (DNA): TGTGCCAGCAGCTACACACAGGGGCCAACGGGCGAGCAGTACTTC.